These 23 T cell receptor beta chains share one sample of origin, sequenced in a study of cytomegalovirus exposure and HLA in healthy donors. PCR primers comprised 60 Vbeta and 13 Jbeta primers. Libraries were prepared by immunoSEQ multiplex PCR; TCRdb keeps only in-frame clonotypes and omits some of them. The data show about 150,000 clones, with 80% seen just once and 9.5% to 15% held by the top ten. The source material was PBMCs. Receptor source: a man aged 30 to 45 in good health and CMV-seropositive.

J is TRBJ2-3 and V is TRBV7-8, with 12 nucleotides matching TRBD2. This CDR3 contains 18 residues. Germline loops: CDR1 SGHVS, CDR2 FQNEAQ. J gave up 0 bases and V 3 bases, and 7 bases lay outside the gene matches. CDR3 region: CASSFVVGLAGSTDTQYF. The CDR3 DNA is TGTGCCAGCAGCTTCGTCGTCGGACTAGCGGGAAGCACAGATACGCAGTATTTT.

The chain recombines TRBV10-3 with TRBJ1-6, with D maybe TRBD1 (6 bases). Germline lookup yields CDR1 ENHRY and CDR2 SYGVKD. The CDR3 runs 14 residues. The V end was cut by 6 bases, the J end by 9 bases, with 15 bases between. The CDR3 coding sequence is TGTGCCATCAGCCTCGGACAGACTTCTTCACCCCTCCACTTT. Amino acid sequence: CAISLGQTSSPLHF.

This clone has a handful of counts. The J gene is TRBJ2-6, the V gene TRBV7-6; TRBD1 agrees at 7 bases. Germline V gene lookup returns CDR1 SGHVS and CDR2 FNYEAQ. CDR3 length equals 18 residues. J lost 0 bases, V lost 3 bases, and 8 bases had no gene match. Here the CDR3 DNA reads TGTGCCAGCAGCTTGTTTCACCGGGACAGCTCTGGGGCCAACGTCCTGACTTTC. Its translation: CASSLFHRDSSGANVLTF.

This clone was counted only a few times. This sequence joins TRBV5-6 and TRBJ2-2, with TRBD1 matching 7 bases. V shed 3 bases and J 1 base; nucleotides not matched to a gene: 6. The CDR3 sequence is 16 residues long. The V gene's germline CDR1 is SGHDT and CDR2 YYEEEE. CDR3 nucleotides: TGTGCCAGCAGCTACGCCGGGACAGAGAACACCGGGGAGCTGTTTTTT. Its protein product is CASSYAGTENTGELFF.

The V gene is TRBV4-2, the J gene TRBJ2-3; perhaps TRBD2 as D (5 bases). Germline V gene lookup returns CDR1 LGHNA and CDR2 YNFKEQ. Deletions cut 0 bases from V and 7 bases from J, with 17 bases between. The CDR3 extends over 16 amino acids. The CDR3, as DNA: TGTGCCAGCAGCCAAGATCTAACGTTATCCGGGAATACGCAGTATTTT. Protein: CASSQDLTLSGNTQYF.

This chain connects TRBV5-6 to TRBJ2-3, with 11 bases lining up with TRBD2. The CDR3 totals 17 residues. J gave up 3 bases and V 5 bases, and 11 bases lay outside the gene matches. In germline, CDR1 is SGHDT, CDR2 YYEEEE. CDR3 sequence reads: CASRSGGPSGRTDTQYF. Written as DNA, the CDR3 is TGTGCCAGCAGATCTGGGGGACCTAGCGGGAGGACAGATACGCAGTATTTT.

The V call is TRBV5-4, the J call TRBJ2-1, with D maybe TRBD1 (6 bases). From germline, CDR1 is SGHNT and CDR2 YYREEE (reference sequence). Trimming removed 4 bases at V and 7 bases at J, with 12 bases between. There are 13 residues in the CDR3. The CDR3 is CASSPPRGNEQFF. Here the CDR3 DNA reads TGTGCCAGCAGCCCCCCTAGGGGGAATGAGCAGTTCTTC.

The chain employs TRBV28 and TRBJ2-7, with 11 bases aligning to TRBD2. J lost 5 bases, V lost 4 bases, and 10 bases had no gene match. The V gene's germline CDR1 is MDHEN and CDR2 SYDVKM. This CDR3 has 16 amino acids. The CDR3 DNA reads as TGTGCCAGCAGTTCCCTTTTACTAGCGGGAGTAGACGAGCAGTACTTC. Translating gives CASSSLLLAGVDEQYF.

The rearrangement joins TRBV19 to TRBJ1-5; D uncertain. CDR3 length: 14 residues. Germline CDR1 LNHDA, CDR2 SQIVND (reference sequence). Trimming removed 10 bases from V and 1 base from J, with 14 bases in between. CDR3: CANSGLGSNQPQHF. In nucleotides, the CDR3 is TGTGCCAATAGCGGTTTGGGCAGCAATCAGCCCCAGCATTTT.

This clone was recorded a few times. The chain combines TRBV6-6 with TRBJ1-1; D not certain. The CDR3 covers 14 residues. The V end lost 7 bases, the J end lost 0 bases, and 12 bases lay between the germline ends. The germline V gene encodes CDR1 MNHNY and CDR2 SVGAGI (reference sequence). The CDR3 protein is CASTTGILNTEAFF. CDR3 sequence (DNA): TGTGCCAGCACTACCGGGATTTTGAACACTGAAGCTTTCTTT.

This clone was recorded once. The genes are TRBV27 and TRBJ1-1, with 9 bases identical to TRBD1. With V trimmed by 6 bases and J by 2 bases, 1 base remained unmatched. The CDR3 is 13 amino acids. The V gene's germline CDR1 is MNHEY and CDR2 SMNVEV (reference sequence). The chain's CDR3 is CASRGQGNTEAFF. The CDR3 bases are TGTGCCAGCAGGGGACAGGGAAACACTGAAGCTTTCTTT.

The chain combines TRBV5-1 with TRBJ2-1; TRBD2 matches 9 bases. Trimming cost V 3 bases and J 4 bases; bases outside gene matches: 8. This CDR3 is 16 amino acids long. The germline V gene encodes CDR1 SGHRS and CDR2 YFSETQ. This CDR3 reads CASSSRTSVKYNEQFF. The DNA of the CDR3 is TGCGCCAGCAGCTCCAGGACTAGCGTGAAGTACAATGAGCAGTTCTTC.

The chain is built from TRBV9 and TRBJ2-7; TRBD2 matches at 16 bases. V shed 3 bases and J 3 bases; nucleotides not matched to a gene: 9. Looked up from germline, CDR1 is SGDLS and CDR2 is YYNGEE. The CDR3 has 18 amino acids. The CDR3 nucleotides read TGTGCCAGCAGCGGAGGGGGACTAGCGGGAGGGCTAGGCTACGAGCAGTACTTC. Its translation: CASSGGGLAGGLGYEQYF. Combining the CDR3 with reference TRBV9 and TRBJ2-7 gives the whole variable domain DSGVTQTPKHLITATGQRVTLRCSPRSGDLSVYWYQQSLDQGLQFLIQYYNGEERAKGNILERFSAQQFPDLHSELNLSSLELGDSALYFCASSGGGLAGGLGYEQYFGPGTRLTVT.

The J gene is TRBJ1-2, the V gene TRBV7-2; TRBD1 might be the D (5 bases). Germline assignment: CDR1 SGHTA and CDR2 FQGNSA. CDR3 length: 13 amino acids. Trimming took off 1 base at V and 5 bases at J, with 8 bases between the two ends. In DNA form, the CDR3 reads TGTGCCAGCAGCTTAGTGGGACTGTATGGCTACACCTTC. This sequence encodes CASSLVGLYGYTF. The variable domain in full, completed from reference TRBV7-2 and TRBJ1-2, reads GAGVSQSPSNKVTEKGKDVELRCDPISGHTALYWYRQSLGQGLEFLIYFQGNSAPDKSGLPSDRFSAERTGGSVSTLTIQRTQQEDSAVYLCASSLVGLYGYTFGSGTRLTVV.

This chain connects TRBV19 to TRBJ1-2, with 10 bases matching TRBD1. The CDR3 extends over 14 amino acids. Germline V gene sequence: CDR1 LNHDA, CDR2 SQIVND (reference sequence). V shed 5 bases and J 7 bases; nucleotides not matched to a gene: 7. CDR3 nucleotide sequence: TGTGCCAGTAGTGCGCGGGACAGGGGTGCTGGCTACACCTTC. Encoded protein: CASSARDRGAGYTF.

The genes are TRBV6-4 and TRBJ2-1; D unresolved. The CDR3 is 12 amino acids. Trimming pared 4 bases from V and 5 bases from J, leaving 6 bases between. The germline V gene encodes CDR1 MRHNA and CDR2 SNTAGT. Written as DNA, the CDR3 is TGTGCCAGCAGTGGCCCAGACAATGAGCAGTTCTTC. Protein sequence: CASSGPDNEQFF.

The V call is TRBV11-2, the J call TRBJ2-2; D possibly corresponds to TRBD1 (7 bases). Between the trimmed V and J ends, which lost 3 bases and 1 base, there was a span of 15 bases. Germline loops: CDR1 SGHAT, CDR2 FQNNGV. This CDR3 contains 17 residues. The CDR3 region has the DNA TGTGCCAGCAGCTTTATCGGGGGACAGAAGAACACCGGGGAGCTGTTTTTT. Translated, it gives CASSFIGGQKNTGELFF.

The chain carries TRBV7-2 and TRBJ2-5; 9 bases are a match to TRBD1. With 0 bases clipped from V and 2 bases from J, the junction kept 1 base outside the gene matches. The CDR3 contains 15 residues. Germline CDR1 and CDR2: SGHTA and FQGNSA. CDR3 in DNA: TGTGCCAGCAGCTTAGCCGGGACAGGGCAAGAGACCCAGTACTTC. Translated: CASSLAGTGQETQYF.

This clone was observed once. J is TRBJ2-7 and V is TRBV15, with 9 bases aligning to TRBD2. CDR1 is LNHNV, CDR2 YYDKDF, per germline (reference sequence). V lost 4 bases, J lost 0 bases, and 4 bases stayed unmatched. The CDR3 length is 15 residues. CDR3 DNA sequence: TGTGCCACCAGCACAGGACTAGCGTACTCCTACGAGCAGTACTTC. This sequence encodes CATSTGLAYSYEQYF.

This rearrangement joins TRBV9 to TRBJ2-3, with 9 bases identical to TRBD2. Looked up from germline, CDR1 is SGDLS and CDR2 is YYNGEE. This CDR3 has 17 amino acids. Trimming at V came to 4 bases and at J to 5 bases, leaving 14 bases not matched to a gene. The CDR3, as DNA: TGTGCCAGCAGCCAGGACCCACTTAGCGGGAGTAGAGATACGCAGTATTTT. This codes for CASSQDPLSGSRDTQYF.

This chain uses TRBV5-1 with TRBJ2-5; maybe TRBD1 (5 bases). The V gene's germline CDR1 is SGHRS and CDR2 YFSETQ. CDR3 length: 14 amino acids. Trimming left V 4 bases short and J 0 bases short, with 10 bases between. The CDR3 DNA reads TGCGCCAGCAGCCCTGCAGGGAACCAAGAGACCCAGTACTTC. Protein sequence: CASSPAGNQETQYF.

The chain is built from TRBV6-1 and TRBJ2-7; TRBD1 matches at 8 bases. The V segment lost 8 bases and the J segment 0 bases; nucleotides outside the gene matches: 9. The germline gives CDR1 MNHNS, CDR2 SASEGT. The CDR3 totals 15 residues. CDR3 in DNA: TGTGCCAGCGTTGCGGTCCAGGGGGCCTCCTACGAGCAGTACTTC. Residues: CASVAVQGASYEQYF.

This chain uses TRBV2 with TRBJ1-5, with D possibly matching TRBD1 (6 bases). Germline V lookup: CDR1 SNHLY, CDR2 FYNNEI. V lost 7 bases and J 4 bases, leaving 17 bases between the germline ends. The CDR3 length is 15 residues. This CDR3 reads CASKGGGASNQPQHF. CDR3 nucleotides: TGTGCCAGCAAGGGCGGGGGGGCGAGTAATCAGCCCCAGCATTTT.